The 18 T cell receptor beta chains given below trace back to one sample, sequenced in a study of T cells expressing NK-cell markers. No DNA is given; TCRdb re-called the 5' RACE reads and lists each CDR3 protein once. Its table lists roughly 420,000 distinct CDR3 sequences. The specimen was blood T cells: a sorted CD56 or NKG2C T cell subset, CD4+ or CD8+ T cells, or bulk PBMC T cells (not recorded which). These receptors all come from a woman aged 18 to 75 in good health.

This chain connects TRBV6-1 to TRBJ1-5. The germline V gene encodes CDR1 MNHNS and CDR2 SASEGT. The CDR3 totals 14 residues. Here the CDR3 reads CASSRGRGSQPQHF.

This rearrangement joins TRBV11-2 to TRBJ2-5. Germline V gene sequence: CDR1 SGHAT, CDR2 FQNNGV. This CDR3 contains 15 residues. The CDR3: CASSAREVGPETQYF.

The CDR3 protein is CASSLAGRSYNEQFF. The chain recombines TRBV5-4 with TRBJ2-1. CDR1 is SGHNT and CDR2 is YYREEE in the germline V gene (reference sequence). The CDR3 is made up of 15 amino acids.

This sequence joins TRBV4-1 and TRBJ1-1; TCRdb gives TRBD1 as the D gene, but with no DNA this cannot be confirmed. There are 15 residues in the CDR3. CDR1 and CDR2 from the germline V gene are MGHRA and YSYEKL. The CDR3 protein is CASSQRLTGNTEAFF.

The V gene is TRBV29-1, the J gene TRBJ2-3; TCRdb calls TRBD1, which cannot be checked without DNA. There are 16 residues in the CDR3. Germline CDR1 is SQVTM and CDR2 is ANQGSEA. This CDR3 is CSVESPGQGAPDTQYF.

This chain's CDR3 is CASSPPTGRSGYTF. The chain links TRBV5-4 to TRBJ1-2; TCRdb's D gene call, TRBD1, goes unchecked for lack of DNA. CDR1 is SGHNT, CDR2 YYREEE, per germline (reference sequence). The CDR3 extends over 14 amino acids. Combining the CDR3 with reference TRBV5-4 and TRBJ1-2 gives the whole variable domain ETGVTQSPTHLIKTRGQQVTLRCSSQSGHNTVSWYQQALGQGPQFIFQYYREEENGRGNFPPRFSGLQFPNYSSELNVNALELDDSALYLCASSPPTGRSGYTFGSGTRLTVV.

V usage is TRBV5-1 and J usage is TRBJ2-1; there is no DNA to check the TCRdb D call of TRBD2. CDR3 length: 16 residues. The germline V gene has CDR1 SGHRS and CDR2 YFSETQ. CDR3 residues: CASSLVAGSSYNEQFF.

The CDR3 loop reads CASTGADPNEQFF. V usage is TRBV28 and J usage is TRBJ2-1. The CDR3 is made up of 13 amino acids. Per germline, CDR1 MDHEN and CDR2 SYDVKM.

The chain joins TRBV4-3 to TRBJ2-1; TCRdb's assignment of TRBD1 cannot be checked, as there is no DNA. CDR1 LGHNA and CDR2 YSLEER come from the germline V gene. This CDR3 region has 17 residues. CDR3 region: CASSQSGQSLGLNEQFF.

This rearrangement joins TRBV7-2 to TRBJ2-4; checking the TCRdb D call of TRBD1 is not possible without DNA. The germline V gene encodes CDR1 SGHTA and CDR2 FQGNSA. This CDR3 has 15 amino acids. CDR3: CASSPIGRGKNIQYF.

The chain has TRBV7-2 and TRBJ1-5. Per germline, CDR1 SGHTA and CDR2 FQGNSA. The CDR3 covers 14 residues. The CDR3 protein is CASSWGPGNQPQHF.

This sequence joins TRBV20-1 and TRBJ2-3; no DNA is available, so the TRBD2 call from TCRdb remains unchecked. This CDR3 is 16 amino acids long. CDR1 and CDR2 from the germline V gene are DFQATT and SNEGSKA (reference sequence). This chain's CDR3 is CSARDQRHLFSDTQYF.

This chain joins TRBV30 and TRBJ2-1; TCRdb indicates TRBD2, and absent DNA this call remains unverified. Germline V gene sequence: CDR1 GTSNPN, CDR2 SVGIG (reference sequence). There are 14 residues in the CDR3. CDR3: CAWSPNKSGNEQFF.

V gene TRBV7-9 combines with J gene TRBJ1-2; TCRdb reports TRBD1, a call that lacks DNA to check it against. The CDR3 totals 15 residues. Germline V CDR1 and CDR2: SEHNR, FQNEAQ (reference sequence). CDR3 amino acids: CASSFLTGSGYGYTF.

The CDR3 spells CASSSRDRESGELFF. The chain combines TRBV5-4 with TRBJ2-2; TCRdb returns TRBD1, unconfirmable since there is no DNA. The CDR3 is made up of 15 amino acids. Germline V lookup: CDR1 SGHNT, CDR2 YYREEE (reference sequence).

V is TRBV7-9 and J is TRBJ1-1. This CDR3 spans 11 amino acids. In germline, CDR1 is SEHNR, CDR2 FQNEAQ (reference sequence). CDR3 residues: CASSPSWEAFF.

The chain uses TRBV12-3 or TRBV12-4 and TRBJ2-5. This CDR3 spans 14 amino acids. The CDR3 is CASTQVEYQETQYF.

The chain employs TRBV20-1 and TRBJ2-1; there is no DNA to check the TCRdb D call of TRBD1. In germline, CDR1 is DFQATT, CDR2 SNEGSKA (reference sequence). This CDR3 contains 15 residues. The CDR3 is CSGGGGQGFYNEQFF.